The rows below give T cell receptor beta chains drawn from one sample of a study of shared clonotypes between healthy human individuals. Sequenced by immunoSEQ multiplex PCR; TCRdb stores in-frame clones only, minus some. The sample contains about 2.1 million clones, about 92% of which appear only once. Material: naive CD8+ T cells from PBMCs. The receptors come from a man between 18 and 29 years old in good health. Some clones in this sample may be carry-over from other donors' samples. Each CDR3 is given without its conserved first and last residue. The size field is filled for only some rows; it gives once, few, many or a size class.

TRBV11-2,TRBJ2-1,.,ASSFGTSGSSYNEQF
TRBV11-2,TRBJ1-3,.,ASARGASSGNTIY
TRBV6-5,TRBJ2-3,.,ASKTSNFDTDTQY
TRBV15,TRBJ1-1,.,ATSRPRENTEAF
TRBV10-3,TRBJ2-2,.,AISNGEVTGELF
TRBV6-1,TRBJ2-7,.,ASRRDRTSYEQY
TRBV27,TRBJ1-5,.,ASSPTGGNQPQH
TRBV4-2,TRBJ2-3,.,ASSQRGPGQGRTDTQY
TRBV19,TRBJ2-1,.,ASSILVIAAVDEQF
TRBV28,TRBJ2-7,.,ASRSRGSLLYEQY
TRBV7-9,TRBJ2-2,.,ASSPASGGNTGELF
TRBV5-1,TRBJ1-2,.,ASSWGQENYGYT
TRBV28,TRBJ2-7,.,ASRPGQGIGEQY
TRBV28,TRBJ2-7,.,ASSLGQGVEQY
TRBV30,TRBJ1-6,.,AWRGSYNSPLH
TRBV27,TRBJ2-7,once,ASSSLAGSGEQY
TRBV2,TRBJ2-5,.,ASRGVTGAPRGIETQY
TRBV11-2,TRBJ2-7,once,ASSLGRYEQY
TRBV2,TRBJ1-2,.,ASSEVTWGRANYGYT
TRBV10-3,TRBJ2-2,few,AILLDTGELF
TRBV15,TRBJ2-3,.,ATNYRGQGDTQY
TRBV19,TRBJ1-1,.,ASSIASGTEAF
TRBV29-1,TRBJ2-3,.,SVLRRDGFDTQY
TRBV7-9,TRBJ2-7,.,ASSPRDGSYEQY
TRBV11-3,TRBJ2-1,.,ASSSRDSYNEQF
TRBV7-9,TRBJ2-1,.,ASSPGVTSNEQF
TRBV10-3,TRBJ2-7,.,ASRVGDRYEQY
TRBV9,TRBJ1-3,.,ASSVVPGQDGNTIY
TRBV4-3,TRBJ1-3,.,ASSLSTGTGDFQWGNTIY
TRBV4-1,TRBJ2-7,.,ASSQTLRDREEQY
TRBV5-8,TRBJ1-2,.,ASSHRGMVYGYT
TRBV28,TRBJ2-3,.,ASSGTLSTDTQY
TRBV6-5,TRBJ1-2,.,ASRLDRAGGYT
TRBV6-1,TRBJ1-2,once,ASSEFSGRLTNGYT
TRBV10-1,TRBJ2-7,.,ASRGGSTYEQY
TRBV25-1,TRBJ2-7,.,ASSEGTPQGQY
TRBV10-2,TRBJ2-5,.,ASSESRGEETQY
TRBV13,TRBJ2-6,.,ASSPDRGLTGANVLT
TRBV7-9,TRBJ1-2,.,ASEWGEGYGYT
TRBV6-5,TRBJ2-1,.,ASSYQGLLNEQF
TRBV18,TRBJ2-7,.,ASSPISGRRSYEQY
TRBV5-1,TRBJ1-2,few,ASSSGTGSYGYT
TRBV28,TRBJ2-7,once,ASNDRVTYEQY
TRBV21-1,TRBJ2-5,.,ASSGQGGLPTQY
TRBV10-2,TRBJ2-7,.,ASSDVSGYPYEQY
TRBV6-1,TRBJ1-5,.,ASSEAGVRLNQPQH
TRBV28,TRBJ2-5,.,ASSFSGAGETQY
TRBV9,TRBJ2-6,.,ASSADSSGANVLT
TRBV6-6,TRBJ2-5,.,ASSYFRGQETQY
TRBV6-6,TRBJ2-7,.,ASRLDRASYEQY